This TCR beta chain comes out of a study of blood T cell repertoires in COVID-19. Study-wide context: Both acute and convalescent COVID-19 samples were obtained from the United States, Italy and Spain. Sources were T cells, B-cell-depleted T cells, or PBMCs; the material itself was cDNA or gDNA.

Germline CDR1 is MGHRA and CDR2 is YSYEKL. V was clipped by 3 bases and J by 0 bases, with 15 bases between them. This CDR3 is built from 17 residues. In the original analysis: The authors estimated nucleated cell counts from reference gene primer amplification. The method was immunoSEQ multiplex PCR; TCRdb's version includes in-frame clones alone and lacks a portion of them. That table supplies the V and J calls and clone size; D and trimming were determined from the DNA. The repertoire includes roughly 300,000 clones, 81% of them detected once, and around 3% sits in the top ten. The chain uses TRBV4-1 and TRBJ1-3, with D possibly TRBD1 on 6 matching bases. This TCR derives from an older woman with active or convalescent COVID-19. The sample was peripheral blood. CDR3 sequence reads: CASSHFAGANSGNTIYF. The CDR3 region has the DNA TGCGCCAGCAGCCATTTCGCAGGGGCCAACTCTGGAAACACCATATATTTT.